The rows below give T cell receptor beta chains drawn from one sample of a study of early T cells in non-severe SARS-CoV-2 infection. TCRdb used MiXCR to reprocess the 5' RACE reads, holding one entry per CDR3 protein. This table has tens of thousands of distinct CDR3 sequences, 12% appearing once. The sample was whole blood. All receptors come from an adult who was a healthcare worker with PCR-confirmed SARS-CoV-2 infection or an uninfected control (not recorded which). CDR3s include the opening cysteine and the closing phenylalanine or tryptophan. D genes are given only for firm matches. Part of the rows lack a size; the others show once, few, many or a class for expanded clones.

v_gene	j_gene	d_gene	abundance	CDR3nt	CDR3aa
TRBV3-1	TRBJ2-7	-	many	TGTGCCAGCAGCCAAGATAGGCGCCGCGAGCAGTACTTC	CASSQDRRREQYF
TRBV4-1	TRBJ2-3	-	-	TGCGCCAGCAGCCAAGAACGCGCGGGGAACACAGATACGCAGTATTTT	CASSQERAGNTDTQYF
TRBV19	TRBJ1-5	-	many	TGTGCCAGTAGTATAGAATATAGGGATCAGCCCCAGCATTTT	CASSIEYRDQPQHF
TRBV3-1	TRBJ1-3	-	many	TGTGCCAGCAGCCAACGGGGGTCTGGAAACACCATATATTTT	CASSQRGSGNTIYF
TRBV2	TRBJ2-1	TRBD1	many	TGTGCCAGCATCCGGGACAGGGGGAATGAGCAGTTCTTC	CASIRDRGNEQFF
TRBV25-1	TRBJ2-3	TRBD2	few	TGTGCCAGCAGTGAATATAGGAGCGGGAGGGCAGATACGCAGTATTTT	CASSEYRSGRADTQYF
TRBV28	TRBJ2-5	-	-	TGTGCCAGCAGTTCTCCAGCGAGGACAACTCGGGAAGAGACCCAGTACTTC	CASSSPARTTREETQYF
TRBV5-1	TRBJ2-2	TRBD1	many	TGCGCCAGCAGGACAGGGGGCACCGGGGAGCTGTTTTTT	CASRTGGTGELFF
TRBV28	TRBJ1-3	-	many	TGTGCCAGCAGTCATCTACAGGGAACTGGAAACACCATATATTTT	CASSHLQGTGNTIYF
TRBV3-1	TRBJ2-1	-	-	TGTGCCAGCAGCCAAGGCAGCCTACTGGGTGAGCAGTTCTTC	CASSQGSLLGEQFF
TRBV7-2	TRBJ1-1	-	many	TGTGCCAGCAGCTTAGTAAAGGGCGCTGAAGCTTTCTTT	CASSLVKGAEAFF
TRBV12-3/TRBV12-4	TRBJ2-3	-	many	TGTGCCAGCAGCCCTCGGCTGGGGGCAGATACGCAGTATTTT	CASSPRLGADTQYF
TRBV6-6	TRBJ1-5	-	many	TGTGCCAGCAGATCCCAGGGTAGTAATCAGCCCCAGCATTTT	CASRSQGSNQPQHF
TRBV7-9	TRBJ2-7	TRBD1	-	TGTGCCAGCAGCCGGACAGGGCTTAACGAGCAGTACTTC	CASSRTGLNEQYF
TRBV3-1	TRBJ2-6	TRBD1	many	TGTGCCAGCAGCCAGCAGGGGGCTCCGGGTCTGGCCAACGTCCTGACTTTC	CASSQQGAPGLANVLTF
TRBV24-1	TRBJ2-1	TRBD2	many	TGTGCCACCAGTGATTTGACGGGAGGGTCCTACAATGAGCAGTTCTTC	CATSDLTGGSYNEQFF
TRBV24-1	TRBJ2-1	-	many	TGTGCCACGGCCCCCCAGGGTAGCTCCTACAATGAGCAGTTCTTC	CATAPQGSSYNEQFF
TRBV20-1	TRBJ2-1	TRBD2	many	TGCAGTGCTAGAGCCCAAGGGACTAGTAGCTCCTACAATGAGCAGTTCTTC	CSARAQGTSSSYNEQFF